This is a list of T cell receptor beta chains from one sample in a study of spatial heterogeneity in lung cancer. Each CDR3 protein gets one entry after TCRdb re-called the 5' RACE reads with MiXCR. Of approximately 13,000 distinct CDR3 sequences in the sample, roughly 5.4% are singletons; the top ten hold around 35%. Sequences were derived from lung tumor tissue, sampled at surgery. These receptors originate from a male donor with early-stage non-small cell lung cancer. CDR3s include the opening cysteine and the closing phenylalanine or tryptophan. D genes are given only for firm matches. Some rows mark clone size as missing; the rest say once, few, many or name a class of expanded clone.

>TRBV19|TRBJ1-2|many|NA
TGTGCCAGTAGTCCCCAAGGGGGGGGGCCGTATGGCTACACCTTC
CASSPQGGGPYGYTF
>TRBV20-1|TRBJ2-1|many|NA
TGCAGTGCTAGAGATGGGCGGGATACCTACAATGAGCAGTTCTTC
CSARDGRDTYNEQFF
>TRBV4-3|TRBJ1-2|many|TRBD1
TGCGCCAGCAGCCAAGATCTAGGCAGGGGGCGTTCTGTCGGCTACACCTTC
CASSQDLGRGRSVGYTF
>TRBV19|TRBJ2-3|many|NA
TGTGCCAGTAGTACCCAGGGTGGCACAGATACGCAGTATTTT
CASSTQGGTDTQYF
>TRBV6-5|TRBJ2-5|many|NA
TGTGCCAGCAGTTACCCCAGGGACGAGACCCAGTACTTC
CASSYPRDETQYF
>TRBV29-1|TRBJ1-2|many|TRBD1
TGCAGCGTTGGCCAGGGACAGGGATATGGCTACACCTTC
CSVGQGQGYGYTF
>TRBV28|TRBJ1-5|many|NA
TGTGCCAGCAGTTTATTCGGTCAGCCCCAGCATTTT
CASSLFGQPQHF
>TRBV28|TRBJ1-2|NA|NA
TGTGCCAGCAGCCCCCGGGACACCTATAACTATGGCTACACCTTC
CASSPRDTYNYGYTF
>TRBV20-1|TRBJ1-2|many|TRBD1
TGCAGTGCTGGGGGACAGGGTCAATATTCTGGCTACACCTTC
CSAGGQGQYSGYTF
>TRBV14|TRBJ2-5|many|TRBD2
TGTGCCAGCAGCCGGACTAGCGGGAGAGAAGAGACCCAGTACTTC
CASSRTSGREETQYF
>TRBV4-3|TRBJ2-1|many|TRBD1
TGCGCCAGCAGCCAGCGATCAGTGGACAGGGCGGACAATGAGCAGTTCTTC
CASSQRSVDRADNEQFF
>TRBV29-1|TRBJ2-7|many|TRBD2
TGCAGCGTTGTACTAGCGGGGCCAAAGCAGTACTTC
CSVVLAGPKQYF
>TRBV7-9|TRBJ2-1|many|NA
TGTGCCAGCAGCTTAGCTCGGGGCCCGTACAATGAGCAGTTCTTC
CASSLARGPYNEQFF
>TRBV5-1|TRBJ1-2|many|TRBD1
TGCGCCAGCAGCAGGGGACAGGGGAAGGACTATGGCTACACCTTC
CASSRGQGKDYGYTF
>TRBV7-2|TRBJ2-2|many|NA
TGTGCCAGCAGCTTAGGGGCAACGAACACCGGGGAGCTGTTTTTT
CASSLGATNTGELFF
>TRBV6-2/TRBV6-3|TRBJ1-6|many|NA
TGTGCCAGCAGTTACTCGACAGAGAAATCACCCCTCCACTTT
CASSYSTEKSPLHF
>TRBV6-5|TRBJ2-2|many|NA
TGTGCCAGCAGTCGAGATACGACCGGGGAGCTGTTTTTT
CASSRDTTGELFF
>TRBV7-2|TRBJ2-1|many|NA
TGTGCCAGCAGCACTAGTTTCCTCTACAATGAGCAGTTCTTC
CASSTSFLYNEQFF
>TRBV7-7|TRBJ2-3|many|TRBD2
TGTGCTAGCAGCTTAGCCAGCGGGGGTGAAGATACGCAGTATTTT
CASSLASGGEDTQYF
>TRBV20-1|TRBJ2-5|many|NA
TGCAGTGCTAGAGTTCCAGGGCTGCGGGAGACCCAGTACTTC
CSARVPGLRETQYF
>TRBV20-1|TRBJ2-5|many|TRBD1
TGCAGTGCTCAGGGGGCTCCTCCAGGGGTCCCCCAAAGGGCCCAGTACTTC
CSAQGAPPGVPQRAQYF
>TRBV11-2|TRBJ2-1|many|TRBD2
TGTGCCAGCAGCTTAGATGTTAATCCCGGGACTAGCGGGAGTCGATCCTCTAGTGAGCAGTTCTTC
CASSLDVNPGTSGSRSSSEQFF
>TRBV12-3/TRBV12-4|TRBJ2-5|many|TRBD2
TGTGCCAGCAGTTTAGGGTTTCTAGCGGGAGGGCCTGGAGAGACCCAGTACTTC
CASSLGFLAGGPGETQYF
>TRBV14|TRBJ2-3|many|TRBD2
TGTGCCAGCAGCCAAGAGTATCCTAGCGGGCGTAGCACAGATACGCAGTATTTT
CASSQEYPSGRSTDTQYF
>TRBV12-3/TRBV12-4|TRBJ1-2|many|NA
TGTGCCAGCAGTTCGGCAGCGGGCAACTATGGCTACACCTTC
CASSSAAGNYGYTF
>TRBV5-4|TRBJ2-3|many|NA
TGTGCCAGCAGCTCTACGCTCAGCGGGAGCACAGATACGCAGTATTTT
CASSSTLSGSTDTQYF
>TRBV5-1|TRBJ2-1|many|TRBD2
TGCGCCAGCAGCTTAGGACTAGTCAATGAGCAGTTCTTC
CASSLGLVNEQFF
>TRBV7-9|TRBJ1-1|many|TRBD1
TGTGCCAGCAGCTTCCGGACAGGGGTGAACACTGAAGCTTTCTTT
CASSFRTGVNTEAFF
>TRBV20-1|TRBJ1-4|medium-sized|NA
TGCAGTGCCCTAGCCCCGAACAGGGAAAAACTGTTTTTT
CSALAPNREKLFF
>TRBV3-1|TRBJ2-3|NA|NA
TGTGCCAGCAGCCTTAGAGGGGGGAGAGGGGTCACAGATACGCAGTATTTT
CASSLRGGRGVTDTQYF
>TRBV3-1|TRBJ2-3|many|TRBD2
TGTGCCAGCAGCCAAGACTTCGCTAGCGGGGTCGATAGCACAGATACGCAGTATTTT
CASSQDFASGVDSTDTQYF
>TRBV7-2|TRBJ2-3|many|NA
TGTGCCAGCAGCTTAACAGGTTCCACTCAGCGGTGG
CASSLTGSTQRW
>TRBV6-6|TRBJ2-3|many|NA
TGTGCCAGCAGCCATTCTACTAATACGAACACAGATACGCAGTATTTT
CASSHSTNTNTDTQYF
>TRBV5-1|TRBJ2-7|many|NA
TGCGCCAGCTGCCACATCCCTTGCTACGAGCAGTACTTC
CASCHIPCYEQYF
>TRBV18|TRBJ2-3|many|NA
TGTGCCAGCTCACCACGGGTAAAAGATACGCAGTATTTT
CASSPRVKDTQYF
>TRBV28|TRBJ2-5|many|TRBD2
TGTGCCAGCAGTCCCGGGACTAGCGGGATCCAAGAGACCCAGTACTTC
CASSPGTSGIQETQYF
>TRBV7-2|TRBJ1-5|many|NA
TGTGCCAGCAGCTCGCAGGAGGGGCACAATCAGCCCCAGCATTTT
CASSSQEGHNQPQHF
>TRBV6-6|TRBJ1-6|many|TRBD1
TGTGCCAGCAGTACCCAGGGGGCGGAATCACCCCTCCACTTT
CASSTQGAESPLHF
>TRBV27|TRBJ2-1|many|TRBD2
TGTGCCAGCAGTACGGGACTAGCGGGGATAAGTGAGCAGTTCTTC
CASSTGLAGISEQFF
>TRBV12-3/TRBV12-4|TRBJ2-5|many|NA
TGTGCCAGCAGTTTCGAAGCGGGAGAGACCCAGTACTTC
CASSFEAGETQYF
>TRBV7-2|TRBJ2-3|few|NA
TGTGCCAGCAGCTTAGGTCCTAGCCGCGACACAGATACGCAGTATTTT
CASSLGPSRDTDTQYF
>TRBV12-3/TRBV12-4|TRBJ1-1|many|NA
TGTGCCAGCAGTTTGAGTAGCACTGAAGCTTTCTTT
CASSLSSTEAFF
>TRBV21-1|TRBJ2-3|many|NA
TGTGCCAGCAGCCCACCTAGCGGGGGTCGCACAGATACGCAGTATTTT
CASSPPSGGRTDTQYF
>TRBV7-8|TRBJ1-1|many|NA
TGTGCCAGCATAGGGGCCCAGAACACTGAAGCTTTCTTT
CASIGAQNTEAFF
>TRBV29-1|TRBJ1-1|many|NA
TGCAGCGGTAGACACGGGAGCACTGAAGCTTTCTTT
CSGRHGSTEAFF
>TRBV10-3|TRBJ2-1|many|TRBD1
TGTGCCATCAGTGAGTCGGGGGCAGGGGGCCTAGGTTACAATGAGCAGTTCTTC
CAISESGAGGLGYNEQFF
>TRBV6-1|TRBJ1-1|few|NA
TGTGCCAGCTTGGGACGATTGAACACTGAAGCTTTCTTT
CASLGRLNTEAFF
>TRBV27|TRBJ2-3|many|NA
TGTGCCAGCTCATCCGGGAGCTCATCAACGCAGTATTTT
CASSSGSSSTQYF
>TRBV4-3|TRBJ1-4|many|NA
TGCGCCAGCAGCCAAGATGGGCCCGAGGATATTAATGAAAAACTGTTTTTT
CASSQDGPEDINEKLFF
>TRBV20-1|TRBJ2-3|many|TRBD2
TGCAGTGCTAGAAGACTAGCGGACCTATTATATACGCAGTATTTT
CSARRLADLLYTQYF
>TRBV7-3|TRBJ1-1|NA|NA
TGTGCCAGCAGCCCCTACGGATCCTCGCATGAAGCTTTCTTT
CASSPYGSSHEAFF
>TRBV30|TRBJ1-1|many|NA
TGTGCCCGCCAACGCGGGGGGGGCACTGAAGCTTTCTTT
CARQRGGGTEAFF
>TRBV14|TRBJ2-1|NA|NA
TGTGCCAGCAGCCAAGTCTTCCAAACCAGCTCCTACAATGAGCAGTTCTTC
CASSQVFQTSSYNEQFF
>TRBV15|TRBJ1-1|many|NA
TGTGCCACCAGCAGAGTGTTGTCCCCTAACTTCGTGGGAGCTTTCTTT
CATSRVLSPNFVGAFF
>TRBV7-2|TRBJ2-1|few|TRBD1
TGTGCCAGCAGCGACCCACGGGGACAGATTTACAATGAGCAGTTCTTC
CASSDPRGQIYNEQFF